This TCR beta chain was obtained from a study of T cell responses to AZD1222 COVID-19 vaccine. Generated by immunoSEQ multiplex PCR, the TCRdb table keeps only in-frame clones and is missing some. The sample shows some 67,000 clones, about 83% of them seen only once. Whole-study findings and limits: Among the donors, most were white British and more were female, and clonal diversity was possibly underestimated.

This CDR3 comprises 17 residues. Germline CDR1 and CDR2: SEHNR and FQNEAQ (reference sequence). Unmatched junction bases numbered 12, after V lost 3 bases and J lost 5 bases. This clone was picked up a small number of times. Its antigen is as yet unknown. This chain joins TRBV7-9 and TRBJ1-1; 10 bases are shared with TRBD1. This clonotype was obtained from an adult who received the AZD1222 COVID-19 vaccine. Sequencing was performed on peripheral blood, taken 28 days after the second AZD1222 dose. CDR3 region: CASSLSRQGAQQTEAFF. Written as DNA, the CDR3 is TGTGCCAGCAGCTTGAGTCGACAGGGGGCGCAGCAGACTGAAGCTTTCTTT. The whole variable domain, filled in from reference TRBV7-9 and TRBJ1-1, reads DTGVSQNPRHKITKRGQNVTFRCDPISEHNRLYWYRQTLGQGPEFLTYFQNEAQLEKSRLLSDRFSAERPKGSFSTLEIQRTEQGDSAMYLCASSLSRQGAQQTEAFFGQGTRLTVV.